This TCR beta chain was captured in a study of beta chain features in type 1 diabetes. Study information: The patients were much like the healthy donors in age, gender and cell yields. Study-level points and caveats: People with Type 1 diabetes carried modestly yet significantly shorter TCRB CDR3s in all four CD4+ subsets.

Isolated RNA was reverse transcribed in full, so expressed TCRB transcripts were sequenced. Data came from immunoSEQ multiplex PCR; TCRdb stores just in-frame clones and leaves some out. The data contain over 300,000 clones, 7% to 9% of them seen just once; the ten biggest clones take up 0.44%. This clone was picked up a small number of times. Its matching antigen is unknown. CDR3 size: 16 residues. Germline lookup yields CDR1 LGHNA and CDR2 YNFKEQ. V lost 8 bases and J lost 7; bases outside the gene matches: 15. A heparinised blood draw that averaged roughly 120 mL was obtained once from each donor. The sample was central memory CD4+ T cells from blood. This TCR was recovered from a young woman in good health. The chain combines TRBV4-2 with TRBJ2-1, with 9 bases identical to TRBD2. This chain's CDR3 is CASGSASGAIGNEQFF. CDR3 nucleotide sequence: TGTGCCAGCGGATCGGCTAGCGGGGCGATCGGGAATGAGCAGTTCTTC.